These T cell receptor beta chains were read from a single sample in a study of shared clonotypes between healthy human individuals. Measured with immunoSEQ multiplex PCR; TCRdb has only the in-frame clones, and not every one. The data show roughly 2.4 million clones, approximately 95% seen once. Sequencing was performed on naive CD4+ T cells sorted from blood. All receptors derive from a man between 18 and 29 years old in good health. Each CDR3 is given with its conserved first and last residue.

cdr3_aa j_call v_call
CASSFRDITYEQYF TRBJ2-7 TRBV5-1
CASSALETQYF TRBJ2-5 TRBV6-1
CASSPEQGASNEKLFF TRBJ1-4 TRBV18
CASQRQGDMNTEAFF TRBJ1-1 TRBV2
CASWAQGTSTDTQYF TRBJ2-3 TRBV6-1
CASSFQQTQYF TRBJ2-5 TRBV7-8
CASRGGQASNQPQHF TRBJ1-5 TRBV6-1
CASSIATEPRETQYF TRBJ2-5 TRBV19
CASSRRTDIQYF TRBJ2-4 TRBV5-4
CAISEAEFYGYTF TRBJ1-2 TRBV10-3
CASSTVVGSSYGYTF TRBJ1-2 TRBV19
CASSLGVLDTQYF TRBJ2-3 TRBV11-3
CASSNGTRKYF TRBJ2-3 TRBV5-1
CAARGNTGELFF TRBJ2-2 TRBV10-3
CASSLAGLAAYEQYF TRBJ2-7 TRBV5-6
CASKVSFSGNTIYF TRBJ1-3 TRBV2
CSVDPSADTQYF TRBJ2-3 TRBV29-1
CASSLSGLAGRSEAFF TRBJ1-1 TRBV28
CASSFPGQPQHF TRBJ1-5 TRBV7-8
CASRGTSWETQYF TRBJ2-5 TRBV2
CASSVGGTGVVETQYF TRBJ2-5 TRBV9
CASKNLAFNYEQYF TRBJ2-7 TRBV6-5
CASSSFTYEQYF TRBJ2-7 TRBV6-1
CASSVGQGETDTQYF TRBJ2-3 TRBV9
CASGQNEEKLFF TRBJ1-4 TRBV9
CASSAGTYNSPLHF TRBJ1-6 TRBV6-1
CASRGGGGNTGELFF TRBJ2-2 TRBV19
CASSRSGGQETQYF TRBJ2-5 TRBV4-1
CASSLSGENTEAFF TRBJ1-1 TRBV5-1
CASSMTGWAGHATNEKLFF TRBJ1-4 TRBV28
CAQPGQNNEKLFF TRBJ1-4 TRBV10-3
CASSLPPGQGTNYGYTF TRBJ1-2 TRBV28
CASSLAGPNTEAFF TRBJ1-1 TRBV28
CASSLMGGLPPYEQYF TRBJ2-7 TRBV7-9
CASTTQGGPTGELFF TRBJ2-2 TRBV2
CAVGGRGQGDEKLFF TRBJ1-4 TRBV10-3
CASSYSTGALPLEQYF TRBJ2-7 TRBV6-5
CASSLAVSTDTQYF TRBJ2-3 TRBV5-4
CASSHLRDNSVQETQYF TRBJ2-5 TRBV6-4
CASSEYGGTEAFF TRBJ1-1 TRBV25-1
CAWSVVGYTEAFF TRBJ1-1 TRBV30